These 23 T cell receptor beta chains were all obtained from the same sample, sequenced in a study of blood T cell repertoires in COVID-19. Profiled with immunoSEQ multiplex PCR; TCRdb holds only in-frame clones, not every one. The table records around 250,000 clones, 75% to 90% of them present only once. Sequencing used peripheral blood. Receptors originate from a woman in her forties who had recovered from COVID-19.

The chain's CDR3 is CASSQRGGANTYEQYF. The CDR3 DNA is TGTGCCAGCAGCCAAAGGGGCGGGGCTAATACCTACGAGCAGTACTTC. V gene TRBV7-2 combines with J gene TRBJ2-7; possibly TRBD2 for D (6 bases). Per the germline V gene, CDR1 is SGHTA and CDR2 is FQGNSA. V dropped 5 bases and J dropped 2 bases, with 19 bases sitting between them. CDR3 length equals 16 residues.

The V gene is TRBV5-4, the J gene TRBJ1-4, with TRBD1 matching 9 bases. Per the germline V gene, CDR1 is SGHNT and CDR2 is YYREEE (reference sequence). Trimming removed 2 bases from V and 7 bases from J; junction bases left unmatched: 9. This CDR3 is 16 amino acids long. The CDR3 DNA sequence: TGTGCCAGCAGCTTAATGGGACAGGGAAGAAGTGAAAAACTGTTTTTT. Translation: CASSLMGQGRSEKLFF.

The chain has TRBV6-5 and TRBJ1-4; 12 bases are shared with TRBD1. J lost 8 bases, V lost 4 bases, and 5 bases had no gene match. This CDR3 is 15 amino acids long. The germline V gene has CDR1 MNHEY and CDR2 SVGAGI. The CDR3 here is CASSFWDRGREKLFF. The CDR3 DNA sequence: TGTGCCAGCAGTTTCTGGGACAGGGGGCGAGAAAAACTGTTTTTT.

The gene calls are TRBV7-6 and TRBJ1-4; 8 nucleotides match TRBD1. This CDR3 has 18 amino acids. Germline V CDR1 and CDR2: SGHVS, FNYEAQ. The V and J ends lost 5 bases and 1 base, in that order; junction bases with no gene match: 12. For the CDR3, the DNA is TGTGCCAGCAGCCCGCGGACAGGGTTTCTGCGAACTAATGAAAAACTGTTTTTT. This encodes CASSPRTGFLRTNEKLFF.

The chain carries TRBV7-3 and TRBJ2-5; D is perhaps TRBD1 (6 bases). This CDR3 is built from 16 residues. The V end was cut by 3 bases, the J end by 0 bases, with 14 bases between. The germline CDR1 and CDR2 sequences are SGHTA and FQGTGA. The CDR3 protein is CASSFGTRIYQETQYF. The CDR3 nucleotides read TGTGCCAGCAGCTTTGGGACACGTATTTACCAAGAGACCCAGTACTTC.

The chain joins TRBV2 to TRBJ2-1; D is perhaps TRBD2 (5 bases). V dropped 5 bases and J dropped 0 bases, with 8 bases sitting between them. The germline V gene encodes CDR1 SNHLY and CDR2 FYNNEI. The length of the CDR3 is 14 residues. In DNA form, the CDR3 reads TGTGCCAGCAGTAGAGCGGTCTCCTACAATGAGCAGTTCTTC. This gives the protein CASSRAVSYNEQFF.

The V call is TRBV11-2, the J call TRBJ1-5; D call uncertain. With 5 bases removed from V and 4 bases from J, the gap between germline ends came to 9 bases. CDR3 size: 13 residues. Germline V gives CDR1 SGHAT, CDR2 FQNNGV. The CDR3: CASSPRENQPQHF. As DNA, the CDR3 is TGTGCCAGCAGCCCTAGGGAGAATCAGCCCCAGCATTTT.

The CDR3 region is CAVGTDTQYF. DNA for the CDR3: TGTGCAGTAGGCACAGATACGCAGTATTTT. The gene calls are TRBV11-3 and TRBJ2-3, with D uncertain. CDR1 is SGHNT and CDR2 is YENEEA in the germline V gene. The CDR3 has 10 residues.

The rearrangement joins TRBV30 to TRBJ2-3, with D maybe TRBD1 (5 bases). From germline, CDR1 is GTSNPN and CDR2 SVGIG (reference sequence). V was trimmed by 8 bases and J by 4 bases, leaving 13 bases between them. This CDR3 is built from 12 residues. The CDR3 protein is CARSQGADTQYF. In DNA, the CDR3 is TGTGCCAGAAGCCAGGGCGCAGATACGCAGTATTTT.

The gene calls are TRBV4-3 and TRBJ2-1; 7 positions match TRBD2. Per germline, CDR1 LGHNA and CDR2 YSLEER. The CDR3 loop spans 16 amino acids. The V segment lost 0 bases and the J segment 0 bases; nucleotides outside the gene matches: 2. CDR3 nucleotides: TGCGCCAGCAGCCAAGATCTAGCGGTCTCCTACAATGAGCAGTTCTTC. As protein: CASSQDLAVSYNEQFF.

In this sample, this clone turned up a few times. This rearrangement joins TRBV6-4 to TRBJ2-3; 8 bases line up with TRBD2. CDR1 and CDR2 from the germline V gene are MRHNA and SNTAGT. The CDR3 is made up of 15 amino acids. The trim removed 5 bases at V and 4 bases at J, leaving 8 bases unmatched. For the CDR3, the DNA is TGTGCCAGCAGTCCGAGCGGGGGAGAGGCAGATACGCAGTATTTT. Its translation is CASSPSGGEADTQYF.

This chain connects TRBV7-9 to TRBJ1-2; D uncertain. This CDR3 contains 12 residues. Germline V gives CDR1 SEHNR, CDR2 FQNEAQ (reference sequence). Trimming removed 5 bases at V and 8 bases at J, with 12 bases between. CDR3 amino acids: CASSPMLGGYTF. The DNA for the CDR3 is TGTGCCAGCAGCCCGATGCTTGGCGGCTACACCTTC.

The V gene is TRBV3-1 (or the pseudogene TRBV3-2), the J gene TRBJ2-7, with 13 bases aligning to TRBD2. The V gene end was trimmed by 0 bases and the J gene end by 4 bases; junction bases not matched to a gene: 6. Germline CDR1 and CDR2: LGHDT and YNNKEL (reference sequence). The CDR3 consists of 17 residues. CDR3 DNA: TGTGCCAGCAGCCAAGAGACTAGCGGGAGGTGTGTGTACGAGCAGTACGTC. It specifies CASSQETSGRCVYEQYV.

The chain links TRBV4-1 to TRBJ1-4; D not certain. The germline V gene encodes CDR1 MGHRA and CDR2 YSYEKL. V was cut by 1 base and J by 8 bases, with 5 bases left in between. The CDR3 extends over 12 amino acids. The CDR3 here is CASSQVGEKLFF. DNA of the CDR3: TGCGCCAGCAGCCAAGTTGGCGAAAAACTGTTTTTT.

J is TRBJ2-5 and V is TRBV6-5; TRBD2 is a possible D gene (5 bases). V was pared by 6 bases and J by 3 bases, with 14 bases between. Germline V gene data show CDR1 as MNHEY and CDR2 as SVGAGI. CDR3 size: 14 residues. CDR3 sequence (DNA): TGTGCCAGCAGACTGCCCGGGGTAAAAGAGACCCAGTACTTC. This gives the protein CASRLPGVKETQYF.

The J gene is TRBJ2-1, the V gene TRBV29-1; TRBD1 matches 9 bases. This CDR3 has 13 amino acids. Germline V lookup: CDR1 SQVTM, CDR2 ANQGSEA. V shed 6 bases and J 5 bases; nucleotides not matched to a gene: 5. In DNA form, the CDR3 reads TGCAGCGTGAGGGGACAGGGAGACAATGAGCAGTTCTTC. It yields the protein CSVRGQGDNEQFF.

J is TRBJ1-1 and V is TRBV11-2; 9 nucleotides agree with TRBD1. Germline V gene data show CDR1 as SGHAT and CDR2 as FQNNGV. This CDR3 comprises 14 residues. The J segment lost 6 bases and the V segment lost 1 base, leaving 3 bases of the junction unmatched. The CDR3 DNA sequence: TGTGCCAGCAGCTTAGGACAGGGGGAGGCTGAAGCTTTCTTT. This encodes CASSLGQGEAEAFF.

The V gene is TRBV5-4, the J gene TRBJ2-3; maybe TRBD2 (6 bases). The V end lost 4 bases, the J end lost 4 bases, and 13 bases lay between the germline ends. The length of the CDR3 is 14 residues. The germline V gene encodes CDR1 SGHNT and CDR2 YYREEE (reference sequence). CDR3 DNA sequence: TGTGCCAGCAGCACGGAGGGTCGGGCAGATACGCAGTATTTT. Translated: CASSTEGRADTQYF.

The chain uses TRBV30 and TRBJ2-2; 10 nucleotides align to TRBD2. This CDR3 has 16 residues. The trim removed 7 bases at V and 1 base at J, leaving 9 bases unmatched. Germline V gives CDR1 GTSNPN, CDR2 SVGIG (reference sequence). This CDR3 reads CASTGRLAGNTGELFF. As DNA, the CDR3 is TGTGCCTCAACCGGGAGACTAGCGGGGAACACCGGGGAGCTGTTTTTT.

This clone appeared once. The chain joins TRBV11-3 to TRBJ2-2, with 10 bases matching TRBD1. The germline V gene encodes CDR1 SGHNT and CDR2 YENEEA. The CDR3 is made up of 15 amino acids. The V and J ends lost 5 bases and 5 bases, in that order; junction bases with no gene match: 5. Written as DNA, the CDR3 is TGTGCCAGCAGCCTGGGACAGGGGTGGACCGGGGAGCTGTTTTTT. It yields the protein CASSLGQGWTGELFF. The whole variable domain, remainder taken from reference TRBV11-3 and TRBJ2-2, is EAGVVQSPRYKIIEKKQPVAFWCNPISGHNTLYWYLQNLGQGPELLIRYENEEAVDDSQLPKDRFSAERLKGVDSTLKIQPAELGDSAVYLCASSLGQGWTGELFFGEGSRLTVL.

The chain recombines TRBV19 with TRBJ2-1; D is perhaps TRBD2 (6 bases). V lost 5 bases and J lost 6, with 17 bases in between. Looked up from germline, CDR1 is LNHDA and CDR2 is SQIVND (reference sequence). This CDR3 is built from 15 residues. CDR3 residues: CASSSSRGAANEQFF. DNA of the CDR3: TGTGCCAGTAGTTCCTCGCGCGGGGCGGCCAATGAGCAGTTCTTC.

The V and J genes are TRBV5-4 and TRBJ1-6; D is possibly TRBD1 (6 bases). The CDR3 loop spans 15 amino acids. Trimming shortened V by 4 bases and J by 7 bases, and 15 bases separated the two germline ends. Germline V gives CDR1 SGHNT, CDR2 YYREEE (reference sequence). CDR3 loop: CASSQDSSGNSPLHF. DNA for the CDR3: TGTGCCAGCAGCCAGGACAGTTCAGGGAATTCACCCCTCCACTTT.

This rearrangement joins TRBV2 to TRBJ2-7, with 8 nucleotides matching TRBD2. Germline loops: CDR1 SNHLY, CDR2 FYNNEI. After removal of 6 bases from V and 0 bases from J, the junction contained 4 bases not matched to a gene. This CDR3 is 14 amino acids long. The CDR3 DNA reads as TGTGCCAGCAGGACGGGAGGGAACTCCTACGAGCAGTACGTC. Translation: CASRTGGNSYEQYV.